A single sample is the source of the 8 T cell receptor beta chains below, sequenced in a study of control samples from healthy donors and cancer patients. Using immunoSEQ multiplex PCR, the repertoire was profiled, and TCRdb retains in-frame clones only, with some absent. The table records tens of thousands of clones, about 90% of them present only once. What was sequenced was blood. The receptors were sampled from a woman between 45 and 65 years old in good health.

This chain links TRBV7-8 with TRBJ1-1, with D unclear. The CDR3 has 13 residues. V was trimmed by 4 bases and J by 1 base, leaving 7 bases between them. Looked up from germline, CDR1 is SGHVS and CDR2 is FQNEAQ. The CDR3 region has the DNA TGTGCCAGCAGCTACGACCGGAACACTGAAGCTTTCTTT. Amino acid sequence: CASSYDRNTEAFF.

The V call is TRBV5-4, the J call TRBJ2-2; D tentatively reads TRBD1 or TRBD2 (5 bases each). The CDR3 is made up of 14 amino acids. Trimming left V 5 bases short and J 0 bases short, with 8 bases between. Germline V lookup: CDR1 SGHNT, CDR2 YYREEE (reference sequence). CDR3: CASREGSNTGELFF. For the CDR3, the DNA is TGTGCCAGCAGAGAGGGGTCGAACACCGGGGAGCTGTTTTTT.

The V call is TRBV14, the J call TRBJ1-4; D is undetermined. Trimming removed 0 bases at V and 11 bases at J, with 10 bases between. The length of the CDR3 is 13 residues. Germline assignment: CDR1 SGHDN and CDR2 FVKESK. CDR3 sequence reads: CASSQENLGKLFF. For the CDR3, the DNA is TGTGCCAGCAGCCAAGAGAATTTGGGCAAACTGTTTTTT.

This chain uses TRBV18 with TRBJ2-7, with TRBD1 matching over 9 bases. V lost 3 bases and J lost 4; bases outside the gene matches: 4. This CDR3 contains 14 residues. From germline, CDR1 is KGHSH and CDR2 LQKENI. Here the CDR3 reads CASSPGTGLYEQYF. CDR3 bases: TGTGCCAGCTCACCCGGGACAGGGCTTTACGAGCAGTACTTC.

The chain joins TRBV6-5 to TRBJ1-1; D is possibly TRBD1 (5 bases). The CDR3 runs to 15 residues. Trimming stripped 2 bases from V and 10 bases from J, with 20 bases between. The germline CDR1 and CDR2 sequences are MNHEY and SVGAGI. The CDR3 DNA follows: TGTGCCAGCAGTTACACAACCCTTACAGGCACGCGAGCTTTCTTT. Its protein is CASSYTTLTGTRAFF.

The V call is TRBV18, the J call TRBJ1-1; 7 bases align to TRBD1. This CDR3 comprises 14 residues. The germline CDR1 and CDR2 sequences are KGHSH and LQKENI. With V trimmed by 3 bases and J by 1 base, 2 bases remained unmatched. The DNA of the CDR3 is TGTGCCAGCTCACCTTACAGGGGGAACACTGAAGCTTTCTTT. Amino acid sequence: CASSPYRGNTEAFF. Supplemented by reference TRBV18 and TRBJ1-1, the full variable domain reads NAGVMQNPRHLVRRRGQEARLRCSPMKGHSHVYWYRQLPEEGLKFMVYLQKENIIDESGMPKERFSAEFPKEGPSILRIQQVVRGDSAAYFCASSPYRGNTEAFFGQGTRLTVV.

The chain recombines TRBV19 with TRBJ2-6, with a weak D call TRBD1 (6 bases). The germline V gene has CDR1 LNHDA and CDR2 SQIVND (reference sequence). This CDR3 contains 16 residues. Between the trimmed V and J ends, which lost 4 bases and 4 bases, there was a span of 14 bases. The CDR3 nucleotides are TGTGCCAGTAGTACCTTACAGGGCGGAGGGGCCAACGTCCTGACTTTC. This translates into CASSTLQGGGANVLTF.

The chain has TRBV28 and TRBJ1-6, with TRBD1 matching 7 bases. The CDR3 consists of 17 residues. The V segment lost 6 bases and the J segment 7 bases; nucleotides outside the gene matches: 15. Germline V CDR1 and CDR2: MDHEN, SYDVKM. The CDR3 loop reads CASSSPRVSGGNSPLHF. The DNA for the CDR3 is TGTGCCAGCAGCAGCCCGAGAGTGTCAGGGGGAAATTCACCCCTCCACTTT.